The 20 T cell receptor beta chains given below trace back to one sample, sequenced in a study of PD-1 blockade in classical Hodgkin lymphoma. TCRdb's copy holds only in-frame clones and misses some; the assay was immunoSEQ multiplex PCR. This sample yields 25,000 to 35,000 clones, of which approximately 85% are seen a single time; about 2.6% belongs to the top ten. Every single patient, without exception, relapsed after autologous stem cell transplantation, and brentuximab vedotin exposure varied. From thawed PBMCs, CD4+ T cells were purified using magnetic negative selection. The source material was CD4+ T cells from blood, sampled at baseline. Receptors originate from a human donor with classical Hodgkin lymphoma.

This rearrangement joins TRBV5-4 to TRBJ2-5; possibly TRBD2 for D (5 bases). Germline values: CDR1 SGHNT, CDR2 YYREEE (reference sequence). V lost 0 bases to trimming and J lost 5 bases, with 14 bases between them. This CDR3 region has 15 residues. CDR3 nucleotides: TGTGCCAGCAGCTTGGGAGGTCTCTCGGGGGAGACCCAGTACTTC. Protein: CASSLGGLSGETQYF.

The V call is TRBV19, the J call TRBJ1-5; 7 bases match TRBD1. CDR1 and CDR2 from the germline V gene are LNHDA and SQIVND (reference sequence). The CDR3 extends over 13 amino acids. V was clipped by 6 bases and J by 4 bases; unmatched bases: 3. The DNA for the CDR3 is TGTGCCAGTAGCCCGGACAGGAATCAGCCCCAGCATTTT. Its translation is CASSPDRNQPQHF.

This sequence joins TRBV29-1 and TRBJ2-1; tentatively, D is TRBD2 (6 bases). V was cut by 7 bases and J by 1 base, with 17 bases left in between. Germline CDR1 is SQVTM and CDR2 is ANQGSEA. This CDR3 region has 15 residues. CDR3 amino acids: CSAERRDRSYNEQFF. The CDR3 bases are TGCAGCGCCGAGAGGCGGGATCGTTCCTACAATGAGCAGTTCTTC.

The rearrangement joins TRBV30 to TRBJ1-5; the D is unclear. The CDR3 loop spans 15 amino acids. V shed 0 bases and J shed 0 bases, with 9 bases lying between them. CDR1 is GTSNPN and CDR2 is SVGIG in the germline V gene (reference sequence). The CDR3 protein is CAWSVSWDSNQPQHF. The DNA for the CDR3 is TGTGCCTGGAGTGTCAGTTGGGATAGCAATCAGCCCCAGCATTTT.

This clone was found once. The chain employs TRBV7-2 and TRBJ2-5; D is undetermined. This CDR3 has 12 amino acids. CDR1 SGHTA and CDR2 FQGNSA come from the germline V gene. V gave up 0 bases and J gave up 3 bases, with 2 bases separating them. This CDR3 reads CASSLAEETQYF. In DNA, the CDR3 is TGTGCCAGCAGCTTAGCTGAAGAGACCCAGTACTTC.

This chain links TRBV10-1 with TRBJ2-5; no definite D call. V dropped 2 bases and J dropped 7 bases, with 5 bases sitting between them. This CDR3 region has 11 residues. Germline CDR1 is WNHNN and CDR2 is SYGVQD (reference sequence). This CDR3 is CASSESGTQYF. The CDR3 bases are TGCGCCAGCAGTGAGAGTGGGACCCAGTACTTC.

This clone has just a few counts. The CDR3 sequence is CASSLFPVQGSTEAFF. The CDR3 DNA follows: TGCGCCAGCAGCCTTTTCCCCGTCCAGGGATCCACTGAAGCTTTCTTT. This chain connects TRBV5-1 to TRBJ1-1; weak D call: TRBD1 (5 bases). Trimming took off 4 bases at V and 4 bases at J, with 20 bases between the two ends. Germline CDR1 reads SGHRS; CDR2 reads YFSETQ. The CDR3 is 16 residues long.

V usage is TRBV6-1 and J usage is TRBJ1-1; 7 nucleotides match TRBD1. This CDR3 spans 18 amino acids. Unmatched junction bases numbered 16, after V lost 3 bases and J lost 3 bases. Per the germline V gene, CDR1 is MNHNS and CDR2 is SASEGT. The CDR3, as DNA: TGTGCCAGCAGTGATGGGTTTTTCGGCGACAGGGCTGACACTGAAGCTTTCTTT. The encoded protein is CASSDGFFGDRADTEAFF.

This clone has just a few counts. The chain couples TRBV27 to TRBJ1-5; the D is unclear. CDR1 is MNHEY, CDR2 SMNVEV, per germline (reference sequence). The CDR3 is 11 amino acids. V lost 3 bases and J 6 bases, leaving 3 bases between the germline ends. CDR3 region: CASSFVQPQHF. CDR3 DNA sequence: TGTGCCAGCAGTTTCGTTCAGCCCCAGCATTTT.

The CDR3 bases are TGTGCCTGGGCTAAAAAAGGGATCTCCTACGAGCAGTACTTC. Amino acid sequence: CAWAKKGISYEQYF. The chain uses TRBV30 and TRBJ2-7, with D uncertain. The CDR3 covers 14 residues. The germline V and J ends were trimmed by 5 bases and 0 bases, with 14 bases remaining between them. The germline V gene has CDR1 GTSNPN and CDR2 SVGIG (reference sequence).

This clone was picked up one time. V usage is TRBV28 and J usage is TRBJ1-5; 7 bases align to TRBD1. The CDR3 is made up of 16 amino acids. Germline V gene lookup returns CDR1 MDHEN and CDR2 SYDVKM. V gave up 1 base and J gave up 0 bases; unmatched junction bases: 3. The CDR3 DNA follows: TGTGCCAGCAGTTTATTGACAGGGCGTAGCAATCAGCCCCAGCATTTT. Protein sequence: CASSLLTGRSNQPQHF.

The chain uses TRBV9 and TRBJ2-7; tentative D call: TRBD1 (5 bases). This CDR3 comprises 18 residues. Looked up from germline, CDR1 is SGDLS and CDR2 is YYNGEE. V was clipped by 0 bases and J by 3 bases, with 22 bases between them. The CDR3 coding sequence is TGTGCCAGCAGCGTAGCAAGGACAAGGTTCCCGCGCTACTACGAGCAGTACTTC. Protein product: CASSVARTRFPRYYEQYF.

V is TRBV7-9 and J is TRBJ1-1; 9 bases map to TRBD1. This CDR3 has 13 amino acids. Trimming cost V 5 bases and J 8 bases; bases outside gene matches: 6. In germline, CDR1 is SEHNR, CDR2 FQNEAQ (reference sequence). CDR3 bases: TGTGCCAGCAGCGAACCAACAGGGGGCGAAGCTTTCTTT. Translation gives CASSEPTGGEAFF.

This chain uses TRBV18 with TRBJ1-1; 7 nucleotides match TRBD1. Germline V CDR1 and CDR2: KGHSH, LQKENI. This CDR3 spans 15 amino acids. J gave up 1 base and V 4 bases, and 6 bases lay outside the gene matches. The CDR3 region has the DNA TGTGCCAGCTCACTAGCCGACAGGGCGAACACTGAAGCTTTCTTT. Residues: CASSLADRANTEAFF.

The chain combines TRBV4-2 with TRBJ1-3; TRBD1 might be the D (5 bases). V dropped 3 bases and J dropped 1 base, with 10 bases sitting between them. Per germline, CDR1 LGHNA and CDR2 YNFKEQ. The CDR3 contains 15 residues. The CDR3 coding sequence is TGTGCCAGCAGCCACGAGGAGGGGTCTGGAAACACCATATATTTT. Protein: CASSHEEGSGNTIYF.

V usage is TRBV6-1 and J usage is TRBJ2-4; TRBD2 agrees at 7 bases. CDR3 length: 12 residues. Germline V gene data show CDR1 as MNHNS and CDR2 as SASEGT. Trimming at V came to 8 bases and at J to 7 bases, leaving 5 bases not matched to a gene. This chain's CDR3 is CASLKGGNIQYF. The CDR3 DNA follows: TGTGCCAGCCTGAAGGGAGGGAACATTCAGTACTTC.

The V and J genes are TRBV4-3 and TRBJ2-7, with 8 bases fitting TRBD2. The CDR3 has 15 residues. CDR1 LGHNA and CDR2 YSLEER come from the germline V gene. The V and J ends lost 0 bases and 5 bases, in that order; junction bases with no gene match: 6. The CDR3 region has the DNA TGCGCCAGCAGCCAAGAGGTGACTAGCGCCCACGAGCAGTACTTC. It translates to CASSQEVTSAHEQYF.

The rearrangement links TRBV11-2 to TRBJ1-1; the D gene is possibly TRBD1 (5 bases). Germline CDR1 SGHAT, CDR2 FQNNGV. V was trimmed by 5 bases and J by 5 bases, leaving 12 bases between them. The length of the CDR3 is 13 residues. The CDR3 nucleotides read TGTGCCAGCAGCCCAACAAGGGGTACTGAAGCTTTCTTT. Translation: CASSPTRGTEAFF.

This clone was recorded a few times. The rearrangement links TRBV2 to TRBJ1-3, with D unclear. Germline CDR1 reads SNHLY; CDR2 reads FYNNEI. Trimming removed 7 bases from V and 0 bases from J, with 10 bases in between. CDR3 length equals 14 residues. The CDR3 spells CASKAEISGNTIYF. CDR3 nucleotides: TGTGCCAGCAAGGCAGAGATCTCTGGAAACACCATATATTTT.

This sequence joins TRBV7-2 and TRBJ2-5; possible D gene TRBD2, 6 bases. The CDR3 length is 13 residues. CDR1 and CDR2 (germline): SGHTA, FQGNSA. Trimming took off 3 bases at V and 5 bases at J, with 10 bases between the two ends. The chain's CDR3 is CASSFGSRETQYF. DNA for the CDR3: TGTGCCAGCAGCTTCGGGAGTAGGGAGACCCAGTACTTC.